This section outlines one T cell receptor beta chain sequence together with its context. The antigen remains undetermined. This entry belongs to a study of blood T cells in healthy people across ages. Study-wide results and caveats: With age, beta diversity per million T cells declined roughly linearly, significantly by approximately 40.

Trimming removed 4 bases from V and 2 bases from J; junction bases left unmatched: 7. CDR3 length: 15 amino acids. CDR1 MNHNS and CDR2 SASEGT come from the germline V gene. PBMCs numbering at least 7 million were isolated per sample. Next came a second PCR, run for about 7 to 12 cycles, which used a sample-barcoded 5' primer along with a J-beta primer mix. A template-switch adaptor with 12 random nucleotides tagged each cDNA molecule. TCRdb redid the calling of the 5' RACE reads with MiXCR, one entry per CDR3 protein. The sample records over a million distinct CDR3 sequences, roughly 59% being singletons.

The chain joins TRBV6-1 to TRBJ1-2; the match to TRBD1 covers 7 bases. The clonotype was recovered from a man aged 18-30 years in good health. Sequenced: blood. CDR3 sequence (DNA): TGTGCCAGCAGTGGTCGGGGACAGTTAAACTATGGCTACACCTTC. This encodes CASSGRGQLNYGYTF.